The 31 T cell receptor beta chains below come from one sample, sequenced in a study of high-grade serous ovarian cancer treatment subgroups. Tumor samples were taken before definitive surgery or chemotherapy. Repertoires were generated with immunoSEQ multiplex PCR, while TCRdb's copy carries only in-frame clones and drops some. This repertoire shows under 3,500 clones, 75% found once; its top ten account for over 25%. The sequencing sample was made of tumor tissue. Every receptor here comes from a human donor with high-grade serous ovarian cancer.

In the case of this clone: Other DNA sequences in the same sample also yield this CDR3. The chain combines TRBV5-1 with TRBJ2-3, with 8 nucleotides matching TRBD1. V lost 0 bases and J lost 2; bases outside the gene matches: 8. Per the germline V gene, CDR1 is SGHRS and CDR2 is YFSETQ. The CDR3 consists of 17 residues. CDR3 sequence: CASSLGHRDRSTDTQYF. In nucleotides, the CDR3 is TGCGCCAGCAGCTTGGGCCACCGGGACAGGTCCACAGATACGCAGTATTTT.

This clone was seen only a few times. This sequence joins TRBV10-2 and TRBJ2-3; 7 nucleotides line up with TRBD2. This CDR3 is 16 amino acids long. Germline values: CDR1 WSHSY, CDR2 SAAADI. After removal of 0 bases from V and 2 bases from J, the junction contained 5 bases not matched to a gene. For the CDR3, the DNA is TGCGCCAGCAGTGAGTCCGGACTAGAATCCACAGATACGCAGTATTTT. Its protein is CASSESGLESTDTQYF.

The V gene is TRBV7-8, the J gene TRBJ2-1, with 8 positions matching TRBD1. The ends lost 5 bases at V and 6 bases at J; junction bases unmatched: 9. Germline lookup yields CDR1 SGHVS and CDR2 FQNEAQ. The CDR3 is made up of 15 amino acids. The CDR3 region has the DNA TGTGCCAGCAGCCACGACAGGGGCTTGGGCAATGAGCAGTTCTTC. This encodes CASSHDRGLGNEQFF. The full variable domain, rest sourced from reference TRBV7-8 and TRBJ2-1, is GAGVSQSPRYKVAKRGQDVALRCDPISGHVSLFWYQQALGQGPEFLTYFQNEAQLDKSGLPSDRFFAERPEGSVSTLKIQRTQQEDSAVYLCASSHDRGLGNEQFFGPGTRLTVL.

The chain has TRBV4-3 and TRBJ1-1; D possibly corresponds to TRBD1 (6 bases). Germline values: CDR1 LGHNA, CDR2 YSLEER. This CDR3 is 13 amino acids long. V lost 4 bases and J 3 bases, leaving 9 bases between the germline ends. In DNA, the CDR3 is TGCGCCAGCAGCCGGAACAGGGACACTGAAGCTTTCTTT. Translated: CASSRNRDTEAFF.

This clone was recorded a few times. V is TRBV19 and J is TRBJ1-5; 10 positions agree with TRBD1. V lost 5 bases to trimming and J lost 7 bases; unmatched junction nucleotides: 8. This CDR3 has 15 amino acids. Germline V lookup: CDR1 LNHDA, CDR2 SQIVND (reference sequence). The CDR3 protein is CASSQGQGSWQPQHF. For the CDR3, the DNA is TGTGCCAGTAGTCAGGGACAGGGGTCTTGGCAGCCCCAGCATTTT.

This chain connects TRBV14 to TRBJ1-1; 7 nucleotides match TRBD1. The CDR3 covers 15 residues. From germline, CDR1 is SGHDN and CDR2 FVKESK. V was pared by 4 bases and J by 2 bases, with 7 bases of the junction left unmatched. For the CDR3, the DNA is TGTGCCAGCAGCCGCCCCGAGGGGGCTAACACTGAAGCTTTCTTT. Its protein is CASSRPEGANTEAFF.

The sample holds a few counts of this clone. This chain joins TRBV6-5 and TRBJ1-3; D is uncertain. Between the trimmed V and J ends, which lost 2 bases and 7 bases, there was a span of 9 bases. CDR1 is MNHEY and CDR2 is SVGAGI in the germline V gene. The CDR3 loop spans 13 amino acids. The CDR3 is CASSYGAGNTIYF. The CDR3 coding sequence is TGTGCCAGCAGTTACGGCGCGGGGAACACCATATATTTT.

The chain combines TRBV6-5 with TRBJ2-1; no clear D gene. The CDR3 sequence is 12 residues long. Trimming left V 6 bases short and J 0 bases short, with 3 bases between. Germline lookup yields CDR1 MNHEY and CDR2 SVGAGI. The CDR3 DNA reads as TGTGCCAGCAGGGTCTCCTACAATGAGCAGTTCTTC. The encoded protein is CASRVSYNEQFF.

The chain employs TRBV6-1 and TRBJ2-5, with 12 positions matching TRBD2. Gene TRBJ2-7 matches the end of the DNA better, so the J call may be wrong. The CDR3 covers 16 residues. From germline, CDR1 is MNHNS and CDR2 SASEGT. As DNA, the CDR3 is TGTGCCAGCAGTGATTCCGGGACTAGCGGGTCCTACGAGCAGTACTTC. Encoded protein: CASSDSGTSGSYEQYF.

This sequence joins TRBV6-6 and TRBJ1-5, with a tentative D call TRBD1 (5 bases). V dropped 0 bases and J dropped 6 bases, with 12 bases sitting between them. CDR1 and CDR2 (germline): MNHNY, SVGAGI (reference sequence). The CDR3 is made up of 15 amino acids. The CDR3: CASSYSIQGGQPQHF. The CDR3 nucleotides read TGTGCCAGCAGTTACTCGATTCAGGGTGGTCAGCCCCAGCATTTT.

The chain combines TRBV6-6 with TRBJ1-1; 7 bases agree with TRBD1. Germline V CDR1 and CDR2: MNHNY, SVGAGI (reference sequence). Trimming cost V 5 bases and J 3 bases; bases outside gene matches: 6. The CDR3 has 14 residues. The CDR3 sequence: CASSDRVTHTEAFF. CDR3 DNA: TGTGCCAGCAGTGACAGGGTGACCCACACTGAAGCTTTCTTT.

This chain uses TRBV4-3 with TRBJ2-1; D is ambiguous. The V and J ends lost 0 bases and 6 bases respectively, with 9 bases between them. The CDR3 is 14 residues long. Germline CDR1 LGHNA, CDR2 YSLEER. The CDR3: CASSQETYLNEQFF. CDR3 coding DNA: TGCGCCAGCAGCCAAGAAACCTACCTCAATGAGCAGTTCTTC.

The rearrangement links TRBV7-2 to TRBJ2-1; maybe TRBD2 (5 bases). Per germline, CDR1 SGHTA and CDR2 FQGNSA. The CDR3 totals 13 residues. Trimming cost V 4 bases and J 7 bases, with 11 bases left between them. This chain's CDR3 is CASSSATGNEQFF. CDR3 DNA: TGTGCCAGCAGCTCCGCGACGGGGAATGAGCAGTTCTTC. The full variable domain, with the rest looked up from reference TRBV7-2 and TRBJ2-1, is GAGVSQSPSNKVTEKGKDVELRCDPISGHTALYWYRQSLGQGLEFLIYFQGNSAPDKSGLPSDRFSAERTGGSVSTLTIQRTQQEDSAVYLCASSSATGNEQFFGPGTRLTVL.

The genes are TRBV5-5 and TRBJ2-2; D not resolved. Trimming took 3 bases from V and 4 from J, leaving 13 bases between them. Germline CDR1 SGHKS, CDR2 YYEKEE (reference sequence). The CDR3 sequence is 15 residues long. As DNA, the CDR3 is TGTGCCAGCAGCTATACGGGCTTTCTCACCGGGGAGCTGTTTTTT. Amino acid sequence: CASSYTGFLTGELFF. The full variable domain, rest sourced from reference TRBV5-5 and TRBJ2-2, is DAGVTQSPTHLIKTRGQQVTLRCSPISGHKSVSWYQQVLGQGPQFIFQYYEKEERGRGNFPDRFSARQFPNYSSELNVNALLLGDSALYLCASSYTGFLTGELFFGEGSRLTVL.

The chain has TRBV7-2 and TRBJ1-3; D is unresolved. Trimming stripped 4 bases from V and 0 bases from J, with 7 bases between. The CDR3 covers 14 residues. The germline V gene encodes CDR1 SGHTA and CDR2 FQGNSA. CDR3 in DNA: TGTGCCAGCAGCTCCGGGCACTCTGGAAACACCATATATTTT. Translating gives CASSSGHSGNTIYF.

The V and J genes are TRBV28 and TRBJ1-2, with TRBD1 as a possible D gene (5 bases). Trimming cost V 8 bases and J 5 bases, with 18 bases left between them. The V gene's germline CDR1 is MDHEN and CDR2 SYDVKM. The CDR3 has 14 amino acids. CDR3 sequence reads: CASVPPGRFYGYTF. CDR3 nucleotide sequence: TGTGCCAGCGTCCCCCCGGGACGGTTTTATGGCTACACCTTC.

The CDR3 spells CASSPGSLYGYTF. For the CDR3, the DNA is TGTGCCAGCAGCCCAGGGAGTTTGTATGGCTACACCTTC. The chain links TRBV28 to TRBJ1-2; D is perhaps TRBD1 (5 bases). Germline CDR1 and CDR2: MDHEN and SYDVKM. The CDR3 runs to 13 residues. Trimming removed 6 bases at V and 5 bases at J, with 13 bases between.

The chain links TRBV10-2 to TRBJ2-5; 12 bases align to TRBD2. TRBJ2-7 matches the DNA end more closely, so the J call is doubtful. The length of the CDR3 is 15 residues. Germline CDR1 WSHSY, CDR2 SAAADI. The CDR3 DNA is TGCGCCAGCAGGACTAGCGGGAGCACGGGGTACGAGCAGTACTTC. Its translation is CASRTSGSTGYEQYF.

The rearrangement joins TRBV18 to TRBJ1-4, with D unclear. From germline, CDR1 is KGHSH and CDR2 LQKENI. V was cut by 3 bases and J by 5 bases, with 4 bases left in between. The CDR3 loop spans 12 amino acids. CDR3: CASSPPNEKLFF. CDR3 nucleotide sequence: TGTGCCAGCTCACCTCCCAATGAAAAACTGTTTTTT.

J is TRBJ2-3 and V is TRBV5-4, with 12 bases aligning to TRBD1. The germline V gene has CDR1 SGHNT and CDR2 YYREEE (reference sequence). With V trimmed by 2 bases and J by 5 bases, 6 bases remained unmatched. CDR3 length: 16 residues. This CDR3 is CASSFLGQGAKDTQYF. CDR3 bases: TGTGCCAGCAGCTTCTTGGGACAGGGGGCGAAAGATACGCAGTATTTT.

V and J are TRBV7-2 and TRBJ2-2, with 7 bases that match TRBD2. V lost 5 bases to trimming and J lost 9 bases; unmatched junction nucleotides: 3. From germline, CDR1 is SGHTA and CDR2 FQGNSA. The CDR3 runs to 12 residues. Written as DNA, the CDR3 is TGTGCCAGCAGCCCGGGGGGATGGGAGCTGTTTTTT. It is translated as CASSPGGWELFF.

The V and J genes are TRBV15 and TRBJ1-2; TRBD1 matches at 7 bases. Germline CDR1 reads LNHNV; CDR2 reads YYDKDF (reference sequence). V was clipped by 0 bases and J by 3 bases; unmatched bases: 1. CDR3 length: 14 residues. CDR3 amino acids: CATSREGTDYGYTF. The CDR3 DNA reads TGTGCCACCAGCAGAGAAGGGACAGACTATGGCTACACCTTC.

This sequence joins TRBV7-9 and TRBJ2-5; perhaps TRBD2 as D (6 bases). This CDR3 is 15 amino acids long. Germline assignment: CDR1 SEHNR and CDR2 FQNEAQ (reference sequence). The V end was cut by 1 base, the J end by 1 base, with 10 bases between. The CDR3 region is CASSLVLGLQETQYF. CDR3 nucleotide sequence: TGTGCCAGCAGCTTAGTCCTGGGACTCCAAGAGACCCAGTACTTC.

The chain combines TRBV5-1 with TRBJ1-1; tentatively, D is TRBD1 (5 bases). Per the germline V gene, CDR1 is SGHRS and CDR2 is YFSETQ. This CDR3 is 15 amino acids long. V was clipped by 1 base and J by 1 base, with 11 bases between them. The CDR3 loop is CASSLSLGTNTEAFF. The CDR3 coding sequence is TGCGCCAGCAGCTTGTCTCTCGGGACGAACACTGAAGCTTTCTTT.

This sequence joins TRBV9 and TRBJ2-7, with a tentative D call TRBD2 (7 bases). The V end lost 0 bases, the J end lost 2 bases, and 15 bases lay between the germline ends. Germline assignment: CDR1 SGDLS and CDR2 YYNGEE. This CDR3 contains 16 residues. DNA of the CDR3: TGTGCCAGCAGCGTAGGGGGAGGGGGACGGACCTACGAGCAGTACTTC. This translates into CASSVGGGGRTYEQYF.

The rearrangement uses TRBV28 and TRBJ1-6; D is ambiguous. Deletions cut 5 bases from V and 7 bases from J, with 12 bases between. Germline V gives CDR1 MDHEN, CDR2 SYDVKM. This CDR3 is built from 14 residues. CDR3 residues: CASSTDTWNSPLHF. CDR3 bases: TGTGCCAGCAGTACCGACACGTGGAATTCACCCCTCCACTTT.

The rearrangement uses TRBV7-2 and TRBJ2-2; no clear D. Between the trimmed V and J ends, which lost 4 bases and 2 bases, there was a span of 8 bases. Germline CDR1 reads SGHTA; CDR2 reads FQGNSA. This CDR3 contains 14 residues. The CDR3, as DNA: TGTGCCAGCAGCTCAAACCCAAACACCGGGGAGCTGTTTTTT. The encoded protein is CASSSNPNTGELFF.

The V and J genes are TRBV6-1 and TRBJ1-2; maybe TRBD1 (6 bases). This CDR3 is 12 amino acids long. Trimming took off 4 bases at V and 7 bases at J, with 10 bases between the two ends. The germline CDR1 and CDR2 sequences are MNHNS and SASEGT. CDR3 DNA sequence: TGTGCCAGCAGTGGAAACAGGGCTGGCTACACCTTC. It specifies CASSGNRAGYTF.

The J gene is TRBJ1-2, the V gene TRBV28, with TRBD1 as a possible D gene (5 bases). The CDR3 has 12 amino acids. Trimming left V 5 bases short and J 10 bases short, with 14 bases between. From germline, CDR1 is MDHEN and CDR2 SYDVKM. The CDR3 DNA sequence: TGTGCCAGCAGTACCCGACAGTTCTCCTACACCTTC. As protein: CASSTRQFSYTF.

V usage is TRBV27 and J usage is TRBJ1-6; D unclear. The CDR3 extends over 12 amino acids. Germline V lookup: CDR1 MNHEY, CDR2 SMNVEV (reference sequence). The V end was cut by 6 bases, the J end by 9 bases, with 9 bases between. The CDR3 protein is CASRPKGSPLHF. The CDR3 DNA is TGTGCCAGCAGACCCAAGGGTTCACCCCTCCACTTT.

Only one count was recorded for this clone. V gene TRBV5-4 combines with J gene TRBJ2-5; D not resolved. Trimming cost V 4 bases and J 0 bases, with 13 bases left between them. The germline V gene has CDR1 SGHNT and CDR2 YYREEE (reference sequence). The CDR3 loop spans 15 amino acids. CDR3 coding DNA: TGTGCCAGCAGCCTCCGTGAGGCCAACCAAGAGACCCAGTACTTC. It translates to CASSLREANQETQYF. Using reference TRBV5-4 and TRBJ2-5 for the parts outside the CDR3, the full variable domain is ETGVTQSPTHLIKTRGQQVTLRCSSQSGHNTVSWYQQALGQGPQFIFQYYREEENGRGNFPPRFSGLQFPNYSSELNVNALELDDSALYLCASSLREANQETQYFGPGTRLLVL.